One sample yielded the 7 T cell receptor beta chains listed below, sequenced in a study of Graves' ophthalmopathy and Graves' hyperthyroidism (dated by TCRdb to 2016 to 2018). Data came from an Illumina HiSeq 2000. TCR beta CDR3 regions were amplified from RNA transcripts for repertoire sequencing. HTBI primers and the Qiagen OneStep RT-PCR kit were used in a first-round RT-PCR, which was followed by a second-round multiplex PCR, size selection and purification. TCRdb redid the processing of the public reads, applying fastp at Q25 and MiXCR, and retained in-frame beta chains. Rows with one shared CDR3 protein collapse into an entry with the most common genes and DNA. This sample gives 350,000 to 450,000 distinct CDR3 sequences in total; over 20% of them show up just once. The ten biggest clones cover roughly 3% of the sample. Sequencing used peripheral blood. The receptors shown here come from a woman under 30 with stable Graves' hyperthyroidism. Donor details come from another sample of the same person, matched by shared clones.

This clonotype was counted at least ten times. The chain couples TRBV12-3 or TRBV12-4 to TRBJ1-2, with D perhaps TRBD1 (5 bases). The CDR3 loop spans 13 amino acids. V lost 6 bases, J lost 4 bases, and 12 bases lay in between. The CDR3 spells CASSPGRRYGYTF. The CDR3 DNA is TGTGCCAGCAGCCCGGGACGGCGCTATGGCTACACCTTC.

In its sample, this clonotype was seen a few times. The chain recombines TRBV11-2 with TRBJ2-3; 11 bases align to TRBD2. Germline V CDR1 and CDR2: SGHAT, FQNNGV. The CDR3 spans 16 residues. Losses at the gene ends were 5 bases for V and 4 bases for J; bases not matched to a gene: 8. Here the CDR3 reads CASSLVAGGTPDTQYF. CDR3 DNA sequence: TGTGCCAGCAGCCTCGTAGCGGGAGGGACCCCAGATACGCAGTATTTT.

CDR3 in DNA: TGTGCCTCCCGTGCGACAGGAGGGCGGGGTTCACCCCTCCACTTT. It specifies CASRATGGRGSPLHF. The J gene is TRBJ1-6, the V gene TRBV2, with TRBD1 as a possible D gene (6 bases). The V end was cut by 11 bases, the J end by 9 bases, with 23 bases between. Germline values: CDR1 SNHLY, CDR2 FYNNEI. The CDR3 is 15 residues long.

Many counts were recorded for this clonotype. The chain uses TRBV20-1 and TRBJ1-1; no clear D gene. Germline loops: CDR1 DFQATT, CDR2 SNEGSKA (reference sequence). V was pared by 0 bases and J by 1 base, with 6 bases between. The CDR3 sequence is 13 residues long. The DNA for the CDR3 is TGCAGTGCTAGAGAGGTGCGGAACACTGAAGCTTTCTTT. This gives the protein CSAREVRNTEAFF.

This clonotype has ten or more counts. The chain links TRBV19 to TRBJ2-5, with 8 bases fitting TRBD2. This CDR3 is 16 amino acids long. The germline gives CDR1 LNHDA, CDR2 SQIVND (reference sequence). J was trimmed by 4 bases and V by 3 bases; bases with no gene match: 10. This CDR3 is CASSIYAGGIVETQYF. CDR3 nucleotide sequence: TGTGCCAGTAGTATTTATGCGGGAGGTATTGTAGAGACCCAGTACTTC. The variable domain in full, completed from reference TRBV19 and TRBJ2-5, reads DGGITQSPKYLFRKEGQNVTLSCEQNLNHDAMYWYRQDPGQGLRLIYYSQIVNDFQKGDIAEGYSVSREKKESFPLTVTSAQKNPTAFYLCASSIYAGGIVETQYFGPGTRLLVL.

V is TRBV28 and J is TRBJ1-1; TRBD1 aligns across 8 bases. The junction had 2 bases not matched to a gene; V was cut back by 7 bases and J by 4 bases. The V gene's germline CDR1 is MDHEN and CDR2 SYDVKM. CDR3 length: 12 amino acids. The CDR3 coding sequence is TGTGCCAGCATCACAGGGGGCACTGAAGCTTTCTTT. Translating gives CASITGGTEAFF.

This clonotype was recorded at least ten times. The chain recombines TRBV5-1 with TRBJ1-2; 9 bases align to TRBD1. The V and J ends lost 0 bases and 4 bases, in that order; junction bases with no gene match: 1. Germline-derived CDR1 and CDR2 are SGHRS and YFSETQ. The CDR3 extends over 14 amino acids. The CDR3, as DNA: TGCGCCAGCAGCTTGGGGACAGGGGCCTATGGCTACACCTTC. Protein sequence: CASSLGTGAYGYTF.